Sequencing of this TCR beta chain was carried out in a study of CD8+CD57+ T cells in acquired aplastic anemia. Study overall: Sorted CD4+ and CD8+ cells gave an average of around 3.3 ug of DNA. Healthy donor sequencing depth: approximately 9.9 million CD4+, fewer than 12 million CD8+ reads.

The CDR3 is 16 amino acids. The germline CDR1 and CDR2 sequences are DFQATT and SNEGSKA (reference sequence). The V gene end was trimmed by 6 bases and the J gene end by 1 base; junction bases not matched to a gene: 10. To note about this clonotype: Its antigen remains unknown.

Study-level points and caveats: Researchers reported that CD8+ Simpson's diversity was not significantly different in patients versus controls. Shared by patients and controls, 25 to 35 CD8+ CDR3s were abundant in patients.

Genomic DNA, serving as template, underwent TCR beta VDJ and CDR3 profiling. TCRdb called the reads again in MiXCR, with one record for every CDR3 protein. The sample yields about 400,000 distinct CDR3 sequences, about two thirds seen once. The source is a human donor in good health, serving as a control. The J gene is TRBJ2-5, the V gene TRBV20-1; 11 bases are shared with TRBD2. The sequenced sample consisted of sorted CD4+, CD8+, or CD8+CD57+ T cells (not recorded which) from PBMCs. In nucleotides, the CDR3 is TGCAGTGCCTCCGGGACTAGCGGTAATATCCAAGAGACCCAGTACTTC. Translated: CSASGTSGNIQETQYF.